Sequencing of this T cell receptor beta chain was carried out in a study of vaccination and CD4 T cells after COVID-19. In regard to this clonotype: Its antigen is still unknown.

CDR1 is SGHNT and CDR2 is YENEEA in the germline V gene. Trimming pared 5 bases from V and 3 bases from J, leaving 19 bases between. The CDR3 has 16 residues. Treatment of the sample: approximately 9-day PBMC culture with coronavirus spike peptide pools or control peptides (ViraFEST assay). Sequencing of the DNA from cultured CD4+ T cells was carried out with the Oncomine TCR Beta short-read assay. TCRdb reanalysed the PCR reads using MiXCR and keeps one entry per CDR3 protein. This repertoire shows about 10,000 distinct CDR3 sequences, about 42% found once; its top ten account for around a third. Specimen: CD4+ T cells from blood, cultured in vitro. This chain connects TRBV11-3 to TRBJ1-2; TRBD1 is a possible D gene (5 bases). This receptor was identified in a human donor who had recovered from COVID-19. CDR3 sequence: CASSALVAWGDYGYTF. For the CDR3, the DNA is TGTGCCAGCAGCGCCCTTGTCGCATGGGGGGACTATGGCTACACCTTC.